The 7 T cell receptor beta chains in this list originate from one sample, sequenced in a study of blood T cell repertoires in COVID-19. Only in-frame clones appear in the TCRdb table, and some are missing; sequencing was by immunoSEQ multiplex PCR. The table shows 150,000 or so clones, with 70% to 80% occurring only once. The sample consisted of peripheral blood. All receptors come from a woman aged 45-60 years with active or convalescent COVID-19.

The gene calls are TRBV4-2 and TRBJ2-3, with 9 bases that match TRBD2. The J segment lost 3 bases and the V segment lost 0 bases, leaving 10 bases of the junction unmatched. Germline lookup yields CDR1 LGHNA and CDR2 YNFKEQ. The CDR3 totals 18 residues. CDR3 bases: TGTGCCAGCAGCCAAGATCTCGCGGGGGGGCAGAGTACAGATACGCAGTATTTT. It translates to CASSQDLAGGQSTDTQYF.

The V gene is TRBV29-1, the J gene TRBJ1-6, with D hard to call. V lost 3 bases and J 0 bases, leaving 18 bases between the germline ends. CDR1 is SQVTM, CDR2 ANQGSEA, per germline. The CDR3 totals 18 residues. The CDR3 nucleotides are TGCAGCGTTGATGTAGGTGCGGAAACGGACTCCTATAATTCACCCCTCCACTTT. Its translation is CSVDVGAETDSYNSPLHF.

This rearrangement joins TRBV6-1 to TRBJ2-5; no clear D. This CDR3 spans 13 amino acids. The ends were cut back, 2 bases at V and 2 bases at J, with 6 bases in the middle. Germline V CDR1 and CDR2: MNHNS, SASEGT. CDR3 loop: CASSESPQETQYF. CDR3 bases: TGTGCCAGCAGTGAATCCCCACAAGAGACCCAGTACTTC.

This chain connects TRBV23-1 to TRBJ1-2; 9 bases align to TRBD1. TRBV23-1 is identified as an open reading frame with a role that is uncertain. The CDR3 is 15 residues long. With V trimmed by 7 bases and J by 5 bases, 11 bases remained unmatched. CDR3 nucleotide sequence: TGCGCCAGCAATCCGGGACAGGGAGGGTGTTATGGCTACACCTTC. This codes for CASNPGQGGCYGYTF.

V usage is TRBV18 and J usage is TRBJ1-2; D unresolved. V lost 1 base to trimming and J lost 8 bases, with 11 bases between them. This CDR3 is built from 13 residues. From germline, CDR1 is KGHSH and CDR2 LQKENI. CDR3 in amino acids: CASSPQRGRGYTF. CDR3 DNA: TGTGCCAGCTCACCACAGCGAGGGAGGGGCTACACCTTC.

The chain employs TRBV18 and TRBJ1-2, with 8 bases matching TRBD1. J lost 1 base, V lost 3 bases, and 10 bases had no gene match. CDR1 is KGHSH and CDR2 is LQKENI in the germline V gene. The CDR3 length is 17 residues. For the CDR3, the DNA is TGTGCCAGCTCACCCGGACAGGGTGGTCCAGTTAACTATGGCTACACCTTC. It translates to CASSPGQGGPVNYGYTF.

This clone was picked up a small number of times. This rearrangement joins TRBV7-9 to TRBJ1-2; 7 nucleotides match TRBD1. Germline V CDR1 and CDR2: SEHNR, FQNEAQ (reference sequence). This CDR3 is built from 17 residues. V lost 5 bases, J lost 4 bases, and 16 bases stayed unmatched. The CDR3, as DNA: TGTGCCAGCAGCGTAGGGGGCGCGGAGGGTGAACTCTATGGCTACACCTTC. This encodes CASSVGGAEGELYGYTF.